This T cell receptor (beta chain) was obtained from a study of blood T cell repertoires in COVID-19. V gave up 0 bases and J gave up 2 bases, with 12 bases separating them. The V gene's germline CDR1 is SGHRS and CDR2 YFSETQ. CDR3 length: 16 amino acids. Using immunoSEQ multiplex PCR, the repertoire was profiled, and TCRdb retains in-frame clones only, with some absent. This table has about 55,000 clones, roughly 86% appearing once. Sequenced input: peripheral blood. The chain combines TRBV5-1 with TRBJ2-1; D is perhaps TRBD2 (6 bases). The clonotype was recovered from a middle-aged man with COVID-19, enrolled during active disease. The CDR3: CASSLAMGGPYNEQFF. Written as DNA, the CDR3 is TGCGCCAGCAGCTTGGCAATGGGGGGACCCTACAATGAGCAGTTCTTC.